This T cell receptor beta chain was identified during a study of OX40 agonist ivuxolimab in advanced cancers. Prior autoimmune disease or systemic immunosuppression barred patients. Repertoires were generated with immunoSEQ multiplex PCR, while TCRdb's copy carries only in-frame clones and drops some. The sample holds about 76,000 clones, approximately 89% seen once. From germline, CDR1 is WSHSY and CDR2 SAAADI. The CDR3 has 13 residues. V lost 6 bases, J lost 4 bases, and 2 bases stayed unmatched. The V call is TRBV10-2, the J call TRBJ2-5; TRBD1 agrees at 10 bases. Source: CD4+ or CD8+ T cells sorted from blood, taken in a trial of the OX40 agonist ivuxolimab. This clonotype was obtained from an adult with an advanced solid tumor such as melanoma, head and neck, liver or kidney cancer. For the CDR3, the DNA is TGCGCCAGCAGACGGGACAGGGGAGAGACCCAGTACTTC. Translated, it gives CASRRDRGETQYF.